This entry is about one T cell receptor beta chain. As yet, its antigen is unknown. This sample stems from a study of cytomegalovirus exposure and HLA in healthy donors. General study results and limits: In vitro testing confirmed a few CMV-associated chains as specific for CMV antigens. The number of N-insertions in an Asian-associated ancestry cluster was reportedly below the approximately 700-donor mean in a later analysis.

The PCR used 60 Vbeta and 13 Jbeta primers. Produced via immunoSEQ multiplex PCR; TCRdb's table is partial and in-frame only. The table records about 180,000 clones, 85% of them present only once. CDR3 length: 14 residues. Trimming stripped 7 bases from V and 5 bases from J, with 18 bases between. Germline assignment: CDR1 SQVTM and CDR2 ANQGSEA. The receptor was isolated from a boy between 2 and 10 years old in good health and CMV-seronegative. The chain couples TRBV29-1 to TRBJ2-1, with a possible D match to TRBD2 (6 bases). Sequencing was performed on PBMCs. CDR3 DNA: TGCAGCGCGCCTGGGGGGTATGTTAACAATGAGCAGTTCTTC. Translating gives CSAPGGYVNNEQFF.